One and the same sample provided the 23 T cell receptor beta chains below, sequenced in a study of beta chain features in type 1 diabetes. Whole-study findings and limits: Moderate but significant shortening of TCRB CDR3s was recorded in all four CD4+ subsets from Type 1 diabetes patients.

TCRB transcripts that were expressed got sequenced, as all of the isolated RNA had been reverse transcribed. The protocol was immunoSEQ multiplex PCR, while the TCRdb copy is restricted to in-frame clones and leaves out a portion. Of 120,000 to 150,000 clones in the sample, roughly an eighth are singletons; the top ten hold under 1.5%. Their antigens are not known. Specimen: central memory CD4+ T cells from blood. These receptors were collected from a man between 18 and 29 years old with type 1 diabetes.

The V and J genes are TRBV15 and TRBJ2-3; perhaps TRBD2 as D (6 bases). The CDR3 consists of 14 residues. Trimming removed 5 bases at V and 0 bases at J, with 9 bases between. Per germline, CDR1 LNHNV and CDR2 YYDKDF (reference sequence). The chain's CDR3 is CATSGGVSTDTQYF. CDR3 DNA sequence: TGTGCCACCAGCGGCGGGGTTAGCACAGATACGCAGTATTTT.

In this sample, this clone turned up many times. The genes are TRBV30 and TRBJ2-2; D unresolved. Trimming cost V 3 bases and J 1 base, with 6 bases left between them. The germline V gene has CDR1 GTSNPN and CDR2 SVGIG (reference sequence). The CDR3 consists of 13 residues. In DNA form, the CDR3 reads TGTGCCTGGAGAAGAGGGAACACCGGGGAGCTGTTTTTT. Translating gives CAWRRGNTGELFF.

This clone showed up just a few times. This sequence joins TRBV28 and TRBJ1-2; no clear D gene. The CDR3 has 13 residues. Looked up from germline, CDR1 is MDHEN and CDR2 is SYDVKM. The V and J ends lost 6 bases and 3 bases respectively, with 11 bases between them. The CDR3 DNA reads as TGTGCCAGCAGGGTTCCGGGATACTATGGCTACACCTTC. This encodes CASRVPGYYGYTF.

This clone appeared many times. This sequence joins TRBV30 and TRBJ1-6, with TRBD1 matching over 9 bases. Trimming cost V 3 bases and J 8 bases; bases outside gene matches: 2. CDR3 length equals 13 residues. Germline CDR1 reads GTSNPN; CDR2 reads SVGIG (reference sequence). CDR3 loop: CAWRGQGDSPLHF. The CDR3 DNA sequence: TGTGCCTGGAGGGGACAGGGAGATTCACCCCTCCACTTT.

The chain joins TRBV29-1 to TRBJ2-7; 7 nucleotides align to TRBD2. CDR3 length equals 13 residues. Unmatched junction bases numbered 6, after V lost 5 bases and J lost 2 bases. Germline assignment: CDR1 SQVTM and CDR2 ANQGSEA. CDR3 sequence (DNA): TGCAGCGTTTCCGGAGCGGGGACCTACGAGCAGTACTTC. This sequence encodes CSVSGAGTYEQYF.

Many counts were recorded for this clone. At one end, the junction sequence differs from germline, possibly due to a read error. The chain has TRBV15 and TRBJ2-3; maybe TRBD1 (7 bases). CDR3 length: 17 residues. Germline CDR1 reads LNHNV; CDR2 reads YYDKDF (reference sequence). The CDR3 DNA sequence: TGTGCCACCAGCGGAGATGACAGGGACTCTAGCACAGATACGCAGTATTTT. This gives the protein CATSGDDRDSSTDTQYF. The variable domain in full, completed from reference TRBV15 and TRBJ2-3, reads DAMVIQNPRYQVTQFGKPVTLSCSQTLNHNVMYWYQQKSSQAPKLLFHYYDKDFNNEADTPDNFQSRRPNTSFCFLDIRSPGLGDTAMYLCATSGDDRDSSTDTQYFGPGTRLTVL.

This chain links TRBV5-6 with TRBJ1-1, with D perhaps TRBD1 (6 bases). The CDR3 is 16 residues long. Germline loops: CDR1 SGHDT, CDR2 YYEEEE. Between the trimmed V and J ends, which lost 0 bases and 4 bases, there was a span of 16 bases. CDR3 nucleotide sequence: TGTGCCAGCAGCTTGGTTGCAGGGGCAGTGGGCACTGAAGCTTTCTTT. Translated, it gives CASSLVAGAVGTEAFF.

The chain recombines TRBV4-2 with TRBJ1-3; D call uncertain. Trimming shortened V by 0 bases and J by 2 bases, and 11 bases separated the two germline ends. Germline CDR1 is LGHNA and CDR2 is YNFKEQ. CDR3 length equals 16 residues. CDR3 in amino acids: CASSQDRTVTGNTIYF. The CDR3 nucleotides read TGTGCCAGCAGCCAAGATCGAACAGTCACTGGAAACACCATATATTTT.

This chain connects TRBV13 to TRBJ1-1, with D perhaps matching TRBD1 (5 bases). Trimming stripped 0 bases from V and 11 bases from J, with 16 bases between. Looked up from germline, CDR1 is PRHDT and CDR2 is FYEKMQ (reference sequence). This CDR3 is 14 amino acids long. This CDR3 is CASSLGTAGPGAFF. In nucleotides, the CDR3 is TGTGCCAGCAGCTTAGGGACAGCTGGGCCAGGGGCTTTCTTT. The whole variable domain, filled in from reference TRBV13 and TRBJ1-1, reads AAGVIQSPRHLIKEKRETATLKCYPIPRHDTVYWYQQGPGQDPQFLISFYEKMQSDKGSIPDRFSAQQFSDYHSELNMSSLELGDSALYFCASSLGTAGPGAFFGQGTRLTVV.

This clone was seen only a few times. V usage is TRBV28 and J usage is TRBJ1-2; no clear D. CDR1 MDHEN and CDR2 SYDVKM come from the germline V gene. Trimming removed 2 bases at V and 4 bases at J, with 8 bases between. The CDR3 contains 13 residues. The CDR3 sequence is CASSLRHGYGYTF. DNA of the CDR3: TGTGCCAGCAGTTTAAGGCACGGCTATGGCTACACCTTC.

This clone was seen many times. The chain is built from TRBV9 and TRBJ1-4; TRBD1 agrees at 9 bases. The V gene's germline CDR1 is SGDLS and CDR2 YYNGEE. This CDR3 is built from 14 residues. J gave up 8 bases and V 4 bases, and 6 bases lay outside the gene matches. CDR3 in DNA: TGTGCCAGCAGCAAGGACAGGGGCAGAGAAAAACTGTTTTTT. Translating gives CASSKDRGREKLFF.

This chain uses TRBV7-3 with TRBJ2-2; no definite D call. This CDR3 is built from 14 residues. Germline lookup yields CDR1 SGHTA and CDR2 FQGTGA. V gave up 1 base and J gave up 3 bases, with 6 bases separating them. CDR3 sequence: CASSLRPYTGELFF. As DNA, the CDR3 is TGTGCCAGCAGCTTAAGGCCGTACACCGGGGAGCTGTTTTTT. Full variable domain (remainder filled in from reference TRBV7-3 and TRBJ2-2): GAGVSQTPSNKVTEKGKYVELRCDPISGHTALYWYRQSLGQGPEFLIYFQGTGAADDSGLPNDRFFAVRPEGSVSTLKIQRTERGDSAVYLCASSLRPYTGELFFGEGSRLTVL.

The chain is built from TRBV7-9 and TRBJ1-1; D call uncertain. With 5 bases removed from V and 3 bases from J, the gap between germline ends came to 10 bases. Germline CDR1 is SEHNR and CDR2 is FQNEAQ (reference sequence). CDR3 length: 13 amino acids. CDR3 bases: TGTGCCAGCAGCCCGTCCGGGGACACTGAAGCTTTCTTT. This gives the protein CASSPSGDTEAFF.

To note about this clone: The same CDR3 is also encoded by other DNA sequences in this sample. The V call is TRBV4-1, the J call TRBJ2-1; tentative D call: TRBD2 (5 bases). Trimming stripped 0 bases from V and 5 bases from J, with 14 bases between. CDR1 is MGHRA, CDR2 YSYEKL, per germline. The length of the CDR3 is 16 residues. DNA of the CDR3: TGCGCCAGCAGCCAAGATCGTCGCGGGCTGAACAATGAGCAGTTCTTC. The encoded protein is CASSQDRRGLNNEQFF.

This clone came up a few times. The chain joins TRBV5-1 to TRBJ2-1; TRBD2 matches at 9 bases. This CDR3 has 16 residues. With V trimmed by 0 bases and J by 4 bases, 5 bases remained unmatched. Germline loops: CDR1 SGHRS, CDR2 YFSETQ. In nucleotides, the CDR3 is TGCGCCAGCAGCTTGGATCCTAGCGGGGTTTACAATGAGCAGTTCTTC. Protein: CASSLDPSGVYNEQFF.

The chain joins TRBV27 to TRBJ1-1, with 7 bases lining up with TRBD1. Trimming removed 6 bases from V and 0 bases from J; junction bases left unmatched: 4. CDR3 size: 14 residues. CDR1 MNHEY and CDR2 SMNVEV come from the germline V gene (reference sequence). CDR3 amino acids: CASSYGQVNTEAFF. CDR3 bases: TGTGCCAGCAGCTATGGACAGGTGAACACTGAAGCTTTCTTT.

The rearrangement joins TRBV18 to TRBJ2-7; TRBD2 agrees at 7 bases. The ends lost 3 bases at V and 4 bases at J; junction bases unmatched: 3. Germline lookup yields CDR1 KGHSH and CDR2 LQKENI. The CDR3 is made up of 13 amino acids. In nucleotides, the CDR3 is TGTGCCAGCTCACCGGTCGGGGGGTACGAGCAGTACTTC. It translates to CASSPVGGYEQYF.

J is TRBJ1-2 and V is TRBV30; D might be TRBD1 (5 bases). Trimming cost V 4 bases and J 5 bases, with 20 bases left between them. Germline V gives CDR1 GTSNPN, CDR2 SVGIG (reference sequence). The CDR3 is 15 amino acids. CDR3 sequence: CAWTDQVGPPYGYTF. CDR3 DNA: TGTGCCTGGACCGACCAAGTGGGGCCGCCGTATGGCTACACCTTC.

The chain carries TRBV5-1 and TRBJ2-2; D remains unclear. From germline, CDR1 is SGHRS and CDR2 YFSETQ. The CDR3 has 16 residues. Trimming removed 0 bases from V and 6 bases from J, with 15 bases in between. The CDR3 bases are TGCGCCAGCAGCTTGGACTCCAACAGTCGATCCGGGGAGCTGTTTTTT. It codes for CASSLDSNSRSGELFF. The full variable domain, rest sourced from reference TRBV5-1 and TRBJ2-2, is KAGVTQTPRYLIKTRGQQVTLSCSPISGHRSVSWYQQTPGQGLQFLFEYFSETQRNKGNFPGRFSGRQFSNSRSEMNVSTLELGDSALYLCASSLDSNSRSGELFFGEGSRLTVL.

The V gene is TRBV9, the J gene TRBJ2-1; 14 bases are a match to TRBD2. CDR1 and CDR2 (germline): SGDLS, YYNGEE. CDR3 length: 17 residues. The J segment lost 4 bases and the V segment lost 3 bases, leaving 6 bases of the junction unmatched. The CDR3 here is CASSAGTSGGVYNEQFF. CDR3 DNA: TGTGCCAGCAGCGCCGGGACTAGCGGGGGAGTTTACAATGAGCAGTTCTTC.

The genes are TRBV4-1 and TRBJ1-2, with D hard to call. This CDR3 has 13 residues. Trimming took off 3 bases at V and 2 bases at J, with 7 bases between the two ends. The germline V gene has CDR1 MGHRA and CDR2 YSYEKL. In DNA, the CDR3 is TGCGCCAGCAGCCAGGGAGAGAACTATGGCTACACCTTC. Translation gives CASSQGENYGYTF.

This clone was detected a few times. The rearrangement joins TRBV28 to TRBJ2-7, with unresolved D. This CDR3 has 15 residues. Trimming left V 1 base short and J 6 bases short, with 16 bases between. The germline CDR1 and CDR2 sequences are MDHEN and SYDVKM. The CDR3 DNA reads as TGTGCCAGCAGTTTATCGGGTTTAGGGAATGCCGAGCAGTACTTC. It codes for CASSLSGLGNAEQYF.

There are a few counts of this clone. The chain's CDR3 is CASGRGSSGDYNEQFF. DNA for the CDR3: TGTGCCAGCGGCCGGGGAAGTAGCGGGGACTACAATGAGCAGTTCTTC. The rearrangement joins TRBV5-4 to TRBJ2-1; 8 bases align to TRBD2. J lost 3 bases, V lost 7 bases, and 12 bases had no gene match. The CDR3 loop spans 16 amino acids. Germline CDR1 reads SGHNT; CDR2 reads YYREEE (reference sequence).